Listed below are T cell receptor beta chains from one sample, sequenced in a study of early T cells in non-severe SARS-CoV-2 infection. In TCRdb, the 5' RACE reads were re-called with MiXCR into one record per CDR3 protein. Altogether approximately 42,000 distinct CDR3 sequences are present, over 6% being singletons, with the ten largest covering roughly 5%. Sequencing input: whole blood. These receptors were collected from an adult who was a healthcare worker with PCR-confirmed SARS-CoV-2 infection or an uninfected control (not recorded which). Each CDR3 is given with its conserved first and last residue.

v_call,cdr3_aa
TRBV6-6,CASSLRGSYNEQFF
TRBV2,CASSADGGARVEQFF
TRBV19,CASSIGAGTNEAFF
TRBV29-1,CSVGRDNYNEQFF
TRBV11-2,CASSLEWSNQETQYF
TRBV5-1,CASSSTGEQYF
TRBV12-3/TRBV12-4,CASSLELTEAFF
TRBV19,CASSIVYSGGYNEQFF
TRBV7-6,CASSAQDGGFGYTF
TRBV11-2,CASSSRTSMETQYF
TRBV4-2,CASSPGGPSGNTIYF
TRBV11-2,CASSSHSRFEQYF
TRBV7-2,CASSLAPGAEGEQYF
TRBV11-3,CASSNQVTSGSSYEQYF
TRBV29-1,CSVVGDRKNTGELFF
TRBV6-2/TRBV6-3,CASTHNPPFQPQHF
TRBV5-6,CASSLEGTGRDTQYF
TRBV6-6,CASSPTTGYSGYEQYF
TRBV4-3,CASSQDLAASNEKLFF
TRBV27,CASSFRPSGYEKLFF
TRBV2,CASSATVPYTF
TRBV5-1,CASSFTGTATNEKLFF
TRBV25-1,CASSVYGGYEQYF
TRBV7-6,CASRRVTGELFF
TRBV7-2,CASSLLRTASYNEQFF
TRBV6-5,CASSYRTPGQGGQPQHF
TRBV7-6,CASSLGGLAVNNEQFF
TRBV6-5,CASSETGALNTEAFF
TRBV29-1,CSVEKRQGWEAGELFF
TRBV29-1,CSVEKGQGTEQFF
TRBV2,CASSRRETQYF
TRBV20-1,CSARDQMRGAITGEQFF
TRBV27,CASSLSGDRAYEQYF
TRBV9,CANSVGDSSSSYNEQFF
TRBV7-6,CASSFQANTGELFF
TRBV5-4,CASSLELTGNYGYTF